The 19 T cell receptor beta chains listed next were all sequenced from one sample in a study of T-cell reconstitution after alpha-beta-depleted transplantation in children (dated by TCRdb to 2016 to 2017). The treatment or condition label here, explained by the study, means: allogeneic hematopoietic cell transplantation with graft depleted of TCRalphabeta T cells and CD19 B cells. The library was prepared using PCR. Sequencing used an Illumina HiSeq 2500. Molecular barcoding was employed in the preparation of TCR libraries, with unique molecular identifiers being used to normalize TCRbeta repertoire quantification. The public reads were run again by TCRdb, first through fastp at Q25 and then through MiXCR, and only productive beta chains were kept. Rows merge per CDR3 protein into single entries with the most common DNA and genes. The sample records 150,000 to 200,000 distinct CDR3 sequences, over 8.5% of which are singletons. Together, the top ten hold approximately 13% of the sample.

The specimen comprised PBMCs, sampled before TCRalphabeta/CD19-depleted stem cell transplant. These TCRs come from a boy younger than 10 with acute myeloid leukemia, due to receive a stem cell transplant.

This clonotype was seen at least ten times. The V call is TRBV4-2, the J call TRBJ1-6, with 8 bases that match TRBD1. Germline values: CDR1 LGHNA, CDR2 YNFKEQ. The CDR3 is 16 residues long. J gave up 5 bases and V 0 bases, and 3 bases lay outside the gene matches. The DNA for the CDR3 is TGTGCCAGCAGCCAAGACCCAGGGGGCAATAATTCACCCCTCCACTTT. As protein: CASSQDPGGNNSPLHF.

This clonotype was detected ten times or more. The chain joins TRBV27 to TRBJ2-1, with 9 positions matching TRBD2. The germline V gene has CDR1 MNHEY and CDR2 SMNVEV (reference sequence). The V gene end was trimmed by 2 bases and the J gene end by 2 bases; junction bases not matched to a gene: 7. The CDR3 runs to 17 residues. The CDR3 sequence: CASSLDSGSATYNEQFF. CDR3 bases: TGTGCCAGCAGTTTAGATAGCGGGAGCGCTACCTACAATGAGCAGTTCTTC.

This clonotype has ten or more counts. The DNA for the CDR3 is TGTGCCACCAGTGACGGATACAATCAGCCCCAGCATTTT. Its protein is CATSDGYNQPQHF. This sequence joins TRBV24-1 and TRBJ1-5, with D uncertain. The V end lost 4 bases, the J end lost 3 bases, and 6 bases lay between the germline ends. The CDR3 contains 13 residues. Germline assignment: CDR1 KGHDR and CDR2 SFDVKD.

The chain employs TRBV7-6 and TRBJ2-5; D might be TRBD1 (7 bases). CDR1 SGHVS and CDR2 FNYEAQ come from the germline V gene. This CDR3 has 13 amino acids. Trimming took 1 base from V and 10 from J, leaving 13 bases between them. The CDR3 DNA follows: TGTGCCAGCAGCTTAGTGGAGGGACAGAACCAGTACTTC. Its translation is CASSLVEGQNQYF.

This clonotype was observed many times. Here the CDR3 DNA reads TGTGCCAGCTCCCCGCCCGGGATTAGCAATCAGCCCCAGCATTTT. Its protein is CASSPPGISNQPQHF. The V call is TRBV18, the J call TRBJ1-5; D remains ambiguous. V was trimmed by 6 bases and J by 0 bases, leaving 12 bases between them. The V gene's germline CDR1 is KGHSH and CDR2 LQKENI. This CDR3 region has 15 residues.

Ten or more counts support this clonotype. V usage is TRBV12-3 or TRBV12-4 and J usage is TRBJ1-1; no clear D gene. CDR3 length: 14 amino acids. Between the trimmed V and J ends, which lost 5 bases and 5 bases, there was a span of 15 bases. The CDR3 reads CASSDDPQRTEAFF. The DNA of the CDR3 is TGTGCCAGCAGTGACGACCCCCAGAGGACTGAAGCTTTCTTT.

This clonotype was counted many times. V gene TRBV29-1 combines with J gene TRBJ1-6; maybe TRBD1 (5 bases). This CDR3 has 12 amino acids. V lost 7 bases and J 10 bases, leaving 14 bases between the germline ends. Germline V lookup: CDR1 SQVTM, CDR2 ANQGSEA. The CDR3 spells CSAWDPGSPLHF. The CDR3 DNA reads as TGCAGCGCTTGGGACCCTGGGTCACCCCTCCACTTT.

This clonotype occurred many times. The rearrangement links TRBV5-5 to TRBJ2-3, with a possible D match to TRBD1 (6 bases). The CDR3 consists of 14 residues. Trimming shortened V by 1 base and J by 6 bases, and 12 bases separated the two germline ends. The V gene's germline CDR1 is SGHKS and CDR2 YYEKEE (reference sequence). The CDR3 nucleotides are TGTGCCAGCAGCTTGAGCAGGGGATACGATACGCAGTATTTT. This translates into CASSLSRGYDTQYF.

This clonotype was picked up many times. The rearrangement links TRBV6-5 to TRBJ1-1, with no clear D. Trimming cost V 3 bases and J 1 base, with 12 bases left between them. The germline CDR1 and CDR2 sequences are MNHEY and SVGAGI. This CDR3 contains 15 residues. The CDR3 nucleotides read TGTGCCAGCAGTTATGTAGGCGTCCCGAACACTGAAGCTTTCTTT. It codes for CASSYVGVPNTEAFF.

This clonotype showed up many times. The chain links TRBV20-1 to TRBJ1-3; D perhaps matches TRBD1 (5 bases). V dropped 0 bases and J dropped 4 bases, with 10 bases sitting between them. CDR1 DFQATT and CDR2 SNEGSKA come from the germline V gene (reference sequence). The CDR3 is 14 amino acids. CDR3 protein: CSARDGGAGNTIYF. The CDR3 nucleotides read TGCAGTGCTAGAGACGGAGGGGCGGGAAACACCATATATTTT.

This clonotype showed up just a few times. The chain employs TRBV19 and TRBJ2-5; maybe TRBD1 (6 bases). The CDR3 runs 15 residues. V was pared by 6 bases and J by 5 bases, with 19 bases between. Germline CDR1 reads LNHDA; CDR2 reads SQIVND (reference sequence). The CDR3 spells CASSQFLGASETQYF. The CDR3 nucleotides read TGTGCCAGTAGCCAATTCCTGGGGGCGAGCGAGACCCAGTACTTC.

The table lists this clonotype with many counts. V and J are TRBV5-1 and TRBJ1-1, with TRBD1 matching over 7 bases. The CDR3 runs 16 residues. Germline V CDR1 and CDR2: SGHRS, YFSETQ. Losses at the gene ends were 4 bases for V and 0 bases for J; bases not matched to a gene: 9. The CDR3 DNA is TGCGCCAGCAGCGAATCCATGACAGGGTTGAACACTGAAGCTTTCTTT. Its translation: CASSESMTGLNTEAFF.

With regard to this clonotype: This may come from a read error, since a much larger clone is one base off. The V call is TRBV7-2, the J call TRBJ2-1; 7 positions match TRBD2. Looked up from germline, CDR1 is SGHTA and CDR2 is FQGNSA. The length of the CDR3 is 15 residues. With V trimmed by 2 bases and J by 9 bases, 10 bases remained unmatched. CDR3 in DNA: TGTGCCAGCAGCTTACAACTAGCGAGGTTGAGTGAGCAGTTCTTC. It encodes CASSLQLARLSEQFF.

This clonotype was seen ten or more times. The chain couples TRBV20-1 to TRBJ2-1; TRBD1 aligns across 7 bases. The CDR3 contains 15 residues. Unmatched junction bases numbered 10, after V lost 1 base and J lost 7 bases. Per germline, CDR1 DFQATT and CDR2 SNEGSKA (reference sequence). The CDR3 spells CSARGRRGGLNEQFF. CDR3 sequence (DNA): TGCAGTGCTAGAGGTCGGAGAGGGGGCCTTAATGAGCAGTTCTTC.

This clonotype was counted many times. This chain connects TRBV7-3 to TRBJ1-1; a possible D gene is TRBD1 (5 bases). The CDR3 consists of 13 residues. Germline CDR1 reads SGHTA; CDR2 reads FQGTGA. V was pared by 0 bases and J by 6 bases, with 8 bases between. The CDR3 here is CASSLTGRAEAFF. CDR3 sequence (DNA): TGTGCCAGCAGCTTAACCGGCAGGGCTGAAGCTTTCTTT.

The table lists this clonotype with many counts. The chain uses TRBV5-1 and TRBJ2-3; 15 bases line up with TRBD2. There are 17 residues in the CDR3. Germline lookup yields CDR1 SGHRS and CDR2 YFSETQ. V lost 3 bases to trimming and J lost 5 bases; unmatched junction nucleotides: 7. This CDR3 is CASSSGLAGGLVDTQYF. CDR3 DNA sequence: TGCGCCAGCAGCTCAGGACTAGCGGGGGGGCTAGTAGATACGCAGTATTTT.

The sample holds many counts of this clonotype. The CDR3 bases are TGTGCCAGCAGCGACGGACTAGCGGTAGATACGCAGTATTTT. Its protein product is CASSDGLAVDTQYF. The chain joins TRBV7-2 to TRBJ2-3, with 10 bases aligning to TRBD2. Trimming at V came to 5 bases and at J to 5 bases, leaving 4 bases not matched to a gene. The CDR3 has 14 amino acids. CDR1 SGHTA and CDR2 FQGNSA come from the germline V gene.

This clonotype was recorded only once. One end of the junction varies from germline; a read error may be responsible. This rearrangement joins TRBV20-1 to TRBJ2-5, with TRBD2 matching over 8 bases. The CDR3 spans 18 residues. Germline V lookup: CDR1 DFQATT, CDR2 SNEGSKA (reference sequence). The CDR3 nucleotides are TGCTGTGCGCCGTCTTCCGAGCGGGAGCCCATGTACCAAGAGACCCAGTACTTC. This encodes CCAPSSEREPMYQETQYF.

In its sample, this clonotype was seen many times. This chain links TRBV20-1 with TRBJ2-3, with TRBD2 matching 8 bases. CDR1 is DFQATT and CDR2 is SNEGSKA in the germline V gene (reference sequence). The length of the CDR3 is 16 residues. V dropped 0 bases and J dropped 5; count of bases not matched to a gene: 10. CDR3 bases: TGCAGTGCTAGAGACCCCGGTAGCGGGGTAGGAGATACGCAGTATTTT. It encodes CSARDPGSGVGDTQYF.